The sequence of this TCR beta chain was determined in a study of breast tumors, draining lymph nodes, adjacent tissues. Study-wide points: The data were judged consistent with most tumor T cells coming from lymph node and expanding in tumor. Luminal-like breast cancer showed significantly higher tumor–nontumor repertoire similarity than basal-like. That most tumor T cells come from lymph nodes remained unproven.

Comment on this clonotype: Its target is not known. A much larger clone lies a single base off, so this may be a read error.

The CDR3 loop spans 14 amino acids. Germline V gene lookup returns CDR1 SGHTA and CDR2 FQGNSA. V gave up 9 bases and J gave up 4 bases, with 17 bases separating them. The lymph nodes were axillary draining lymph nodes from breast cancer patients. TCRdb fed the multiplex PCR reads into MiXCR, producing one record per CDR3 protein. The table includes roughly 130,000 distinct CDR3 sequences, about 20% detected once. Sequencing input: axillary lymph node tissue. This sequence was found in a female donor with breast cancer. Some clones in this sample may be carry-over from other donors' samples. This chain connects TRBV7-2 to TRBJ2-3; maybe TRBD2 (5 bases). In nucleotides, the CDR3 is TGTGCCAGTAGTATATCGGGGTGCGCAGATACGCAGTATTTT. Its translation: CASSISGCADTQYF.